This passage covers 18 T cell receptor beta chains from one sample sequenced in a study of CD8 T cells in Susac syndrome. The RNA input was about 0.5 to 1 ug, and it was reverse transcribed with random hexamers. TCRdb called the immunoSEQ multiplex PCR reads again in MiXCR, with one record for every CDR3 protein. The sample includes over 300,000 distinct CDR3 sequences, approximately 90% of them seen just once. Material: CD4+ T cells from PBMCs. The receptors originated from a human donor with multiple sclerosis.

This clonotype is a singleton in its sample. This chain connects TRBV6-1 to TRBJ2-5; 7 bases align to TRBD2. The length of the CDR3 is 15 residues. Germline V CDR1 and CDR2: MNHNS, SASEGT. J was trimmed by 5 bases and V by 3 bases; bases with no gene match: 9. CDR3 region: CASSDMVGRKETQYF. CDR3 nucleotide sequence: TGTGCCAGCAGTGACATGGTCGGGAGGAAGGAGACCCAGTACTTC.

The chain employs TRBV30 and TRBJ1-4; D not certain. The ends were cut back, 3 bases at V and 0 bases at J, with 14 bases in the middle. The CDR3 spans 16 residues. The germline V gene encodes CDR1 GTSNPN and CDR2 SVGIG (reference sequence). The CDR3 nucleotides are TGTGCCTGGAGGACGGGAAGGGCAGCAACTAATGAAAAACTGTTTTTT. As protein: CAWRTGRAATNEKLFF.

V gene TRBV5-4 combines with J gene TRBJ2-3; TRBD2 aligns across 9 bases. V was clipped by 0 bases and J by 3 bases; unmatched bases: 5. CDR1 is SGHNT and CDR2 is YYREEE in the germline V gene (reference sequence). The CDR3 covers 16 residues. This chain's CDR3 is CASSLAIAGETDTQYF. DNA of the CDR3: TGTGCCAGCAGCTTGGCGATAGCGGGAGAGACAGATACGCAGTATTTT. The complete variable domain, with remaining parts taken from reference TRBV5-4 and TRBJ2-3, reads ETGVTQSPTHLIKTRGQQVTLRCSSQSGHNTVSWYQQALGQGPQFIFQYYREEENGRGNFPPRFSGLQFPNYSSELNVNALELDDSALYLCASSLAIAGETDTQYFGPGTRLTVL.

The CDR3 nucleotides read TGCAGTGTTCCGGACAGGAGACCAACTAATGAAAAACTGTTTTTT. This translates into CSVPDRRPTNEKLFF. This chain uses TRBV20-1 with TRBJ1-4; 7 positions agree with TRBD1. The CDR3 length is 15 residues. V shed 7 bases, J shed 0 bases, and the junction held 8 bases outside the gene matches. Germline V gene lookup returns CDR1 DFQATT and CDR2 SNEGSKA (reference sequence).

The chain recombines TRBV30 with TRBJ1-4, with no clear D. Trimming removed 3 bases from V and 5 bases from J, with 10 bases in between. CDR3 length equals 13 residues. Germline lookup yields CDR1 GTSNPN and CDR2 SVGIG (reference sequence). CDR3 loop: CAWSGLPNEKLFF. The CDR3 coding sequence is TGTGCCTGGAGCGGACTCCCCAATGAAAAACTGTTTTTT. The full variable domain, completed using reference TRBV30 and TRBJ1-4, is SQTIHQWPATLVQPVGSPLSLECTVEGTSNPNLYWYRQAAGRGLQLLFYSVGIGQISSEVPQNLSASRPQDRQFILSSKKLLLSDSGFYLCAWSGLPNEKLFFGSGTQLSVL.

The chain recombines TRBV21-1 with TRBJ1-1; TRBD1 is taken as the D call from the table, unchecked against the DNA. TRBV21-1 is recorded as a pseudogene. This CDR3 region has 15 residues. CDR3 sequence reads: CASSKRNLGDTEAFF. CDR3 in DNA: TGTGCCAGCAGCAAGCGCAACTTGGGGGACACTGAAGCTTTCTTT.

DNA for the CDR3: TGCGCCAGCAGCCTGGTGCCGATGAGAACAGATACGCAGTATTTT. Translation gives CASSLVPMRTDTQYF. The chain recombines TRBV5-1 with TRBJ2-3; the D is unclear. The ends were cut back, 4 bases at V and 3 bases at J, with 15 bases in the middle. This CDR3 spans 15 amino acids. Per the germline V gene, CDR1 is SGHRS and CDR2 is YFSETQ.

The rearrangement links TRBV7-3 to TRBJ2-7; D is undetermined. Germline lookup yields CDR1 SGHTA and CDR2 FQGTGA. The length of the CDR3 is 15 residues. Trimming left V 2 bases short and J 2 bases short, with 13 bases between. CDR3 loop: CASSLGPYGAYEQYF. The CDR3, as DNA: TGTGCCAGCAGCTTAGGTCCCTACGGTGCCTACGAGCAGTACTTC.

This CDR3 is CASSPAGSLFNEQFF. CDR3 nucleotides: TGCGCCAGCAGCCCAGCCGGGAGCCTTTTCAATGAGCAGTTCTTC. The chain uses TRBV4-1 and TRBJ2-1, with D possibly matching TRBD2 (6 bases). V was clipped by 4 bases and J by 6 bases, with 16 bases between them. The CDR3 totals 15 residues. Germline lookup yields CDR1 MGHRA and CDR2 YSYEKL.

The chain joins TRBV10-3 to TRBJ2-1; D is possibly TRBD1 or TRBD2 (5 bases each). The germline CDR1 and CDR2 sequences are ENHRY and SYGVKD. The CDR3 is made up of 13 amino acids. The V and J ends lost 0 bases and 10 bases respectively, with 10 bases between them. CDR3: CAISESRGTEQFF. The CDR3 DNA is TGTGCCATCAGTGAGTCGCGAGGGACGGAGCAGTTCTTC.

The chain employs TRBV5-1 and TRBJ2-6; D may be TRBD1 (6 bases). The CDR3 contains 16 residues. Germline loops: CDR1 SGHRS, CDR2 YFSETQ. V lost 4 bases to trimming and J lost 0 bases, with 11 bases between them. CDR3 sequence (DNA): TGCGCCAGCAGCCCGGGACACAACTCTGGGGCCAACGTCCTGACTTTC. Translating it yields CASSPGHNSGANVLTF.

The chain has TRBV2 and TRBJ2-5; 8 bases are shared with TRBD1. The length of the CDR3 is 14 residues. The germline CDR1 and CDR2 sequences are SNHLY and FYNNEI. V lost 3 bases, J lost 3 bases, and 3 bases stayed unmatched. The CDR3 DNA reads as TGTGCCAGCAGTGACCGGACAGGGAAAGAGACCCAGTACTTC. Protein product: CASSDRTGKETQYF.

The chain employs TRBV20-1 and TRBJ2-5; 8 bases match TRBD1. The CDR3 is made up of 17 amino acids. V was pared by 3 bases and J by 0 bases, with 12 bases of the junction left unmatched. Germline CDR1 DFQATT, CDR2 SNEGSKA (reference sequence). The CDR3 loop is CSASMYIGTGDQETQYF. CDR3 nucleotide sequence: TGCAGTGCTAGTATGTACATAGGGACAGGTGACCAAGAGACCCAGTACTTC.

The genes are TRBV12-3 or TRBV12-4 and TRBJ2-7; D perhaps matches TRBD1 (6 bases). Deletions cut 2 bases from V and 3 bases from J, with 11 bases between. The CDR3 spans 14 residues. The CDR3 DNA reads TGTGCCAGCAGTTTACAGGCAGGGGACTACGAGCAGTACTTC. This gives the protein CASSLQAGDYEQYF.

The rearrangement uses TRBV20-1 and TRBJ2-3; 8 nucleotides line up with TRBD2. This CDR3 contains 14 residues. CDR1 and CDR2 (germline): DFQATT, SNEGSKA (reference sequence). V lost 6 bases and J lost 5; bases outside the gene matches: 10. CDR3 sequence reads: CSAQPGLVQDTQYF. CDR3 sequence (DNA): TGCAGTGCGCAACCGGGACTAGTACAAGATACGCAGTATTTT.

CDR3 loop: CAKKRARVEQYF. CDR3 in DNA: TGTGCGAAAAAACGAGCTAGAGTCGAGCAGTACTTC. The chain is built from TRBV19 and TRBJ2-7, with unresolved D. CDR3 length: 12 residues. The germline CDR1 and CDR2 sequences are LNHDA and SQIVND (reference sequence).

The V and J genes are TRBV18 and TRBJ1-5; D might be TRBD1 (5 bases). Germline assignment: CDR1 KGHSH and CDR2 LQKENI. Trimming shortened V by 5 bases and J by 0 bases, and 14 bases separated the two germline ends. The CDR3 consists of 16 residues. The CDR3, as DNA: TGTGCCAGCTCAACAGGAGGTTCGACTAGCAATCAGCCCCAGCATTTT. Translated, it gives CASSTGGSTSNQPQHF.

This clonotype is a singleton in its sample. V gene TRBV4-3 combines with J gene TRBJ2-7; 15 nucleotides match TRBD2. This CDR3 has 20 amino acids. The J segment lost 4 bases and the V segment lost 0 bases, leaving 13 bases of the junction unmatched. Germline CDR1 and CDR2: LGHNA and YSLEER. DNA for the CDR3: TGCGCCAGCAGCCAAGAAGGTTTTGGACTAGCGGGAGGGCCTTCGTACGAGCAGTACTTC. Translating it yields CASSQEGFGLAGGPSYEQYF.